The present T cell receptor (beta chain) was sequenced within a study of shared clonotypes between healthy human individuals. Regarding the study as a whole: Naive subsets tended to show greater estimated richness than memory subsets. Between a handful of donors, naive CD4 clonotypes were shared at a level of about 5.3%.

Replicate sorted-subset PCRs were loaded with around 210 ng DNA, approximately 31,000 T cell genomes. Source study methods: In the immunoSEQ data, sequences were junction-only and lacked quality scores, so filtering differed. Only in-frame clones appear in the TCRdb table, and some are missing; sequencing was by immunoSEQ multiplex PCR. That table is the source of V, J and clone size, and D and trimming were worked out from the DNA. The sample contains approximately 590,000 clones, roughly 95% of which appear only once. The V gene lost 0 bases and the J gene lost 2 bases, with 11 bases spanning the gap. This CDR3 is 15 amino acids long. From germline, CDR1 is PRHDT and CDR2 FYEKMQ (reference sequence). Turning to this clone: Its antigen is unidentified.

CD45RO negativity and positive selection for CCR7 defined naive CD8 cells, a population that excluded terminally differentiated effector memory CD45RA+ cells. This TCR was recovered from a woman under 40 in good health. The rearrangement links TRBV13 to TRBJ2-7; D is uncertain. Sequenced sample: naive CD8+ T cells sorted from blood. The CDR3 loop reads CASSLGSGRPYEQYF. CDR3 nucleotides: TGTGCCAGCAGCTTAGGGTCGGGCAGACCCTACGAGCAGTACTTC.